This TCR beta chain was observed in a study of shared clonotypes between healthy human individuals (dated by TCRdb to 2018 to 2021). Study-level background: A few men and a couple of women, aged 18 to 49 years, made up the cohort. For each donor, three plates each were used for CD4 naive and CD4 memory, two plates were used for CD8 naive, and one plate was used for CD8 memory. Libraries were prepared and TCR repertoires were sequenced by different laboratories using diverse techniques, in order to increase sequencing depth and limit assay-specific biases. Per donor, leukapheresis produced somewhere between about 0.94 and 9.5 billion PBMCs. Blood TCR repertoires of about five healthy adults were deeply sequenced to estimate repertoire size and the extent of clonotype sharing between individuals. The research as a whole found: Based on pairwise subsampling, the degree of clonotype sharing among donors was expected to be affected by sequencing depth. Clonotypes shared by all four sorted-subset donors showed higher generation probabilities than non-shared clonotypes. Naive subsets generally had larger estimated clonotype richness than memory subsets did. Sharing across several donors was observed for around 5% of naive CD4, over 3% of naive CD8, roughly 2.4% of memory CD4, and around 0.44% of memory CD8 clonotypes. Only blood was sampled, and tissue TCR repertoires likely differ from those in blood. The small number of donors limited the genetic and exposure-history diversity represented. Incomplete sequencing was indicated by rarefaction of sorted-subset datasets, despite the large sequencing depth.

Using the deep immunoSEQ assay, TCR CDR3 regions were amplified from genomic DNA by multiplex PCR. For each cell subset, the extracted genomic DNA was distributed evenly across all wells of several immunoSEQ 96-well plates, and each plate served as one replicate. For sorted subsets, 200 to 250 ng of genomic DNA, equivalent to some 30,000 T cell genomes, went into each replicate PCR. The purified libraries were quantified using a Qubit 3.0 fluorometer, sized with a Bioanalyzer 2100, and then quantified again using the KAPA Library Quantification kit. Each immunoSEQ 96-well plate was sequenced on its own single-read 150-cycle Illumina NextSeq 550 flow cell. The paper's processing steps were these. Because the immunoSEQ output held only junctional sequences and lacked quality scores, the filtering could not match the filtering applied to full-length reads. Sequences were annotated with PyIR, a Python wrapper for IgBLAST v1.9, and V/J genes and CDR3 were assigned using IMGT germline references. Reads were filtered out if the reads had weak V/J assignments (E-value above 1e-6), no CDR3, stop codons, out-of-frame junctions, or ambiguous translated residues. A V3J clonotype was defined by an identical inferred V gene, J gene, and CDR3 amino acid sequence. To compute the percentage overlap between repertoires, the number of shared unique clonotypes was divided by the size of the smaller repertoire. RTK rarefaction, the Chao1 estimator, and Recon v2.1 estimates of unobserved clonotypes were used to assess repertoire richness. Generation probabilities were computed with OLGA for all TCRbeta clonotypes obtained by the gDNA method from a few donors. What TCRdb holds here is the immuneACCESS table cut down to in-frame rearrangements. Part of the clones is not present; checked against another copy, under half of the missing clones reflect an unresolved V gene, and the others are unexplained. V, J and clone size are taken as reported in that table, and D and trimming were inferred from the DNA itself. The sample includes over a million clones, with approximately 96% observed a single time. Approximately 1.1% of the sample belongs to the ten largest clones.

Cut back by 3 bases and 1 base, the V and J ends lie 10 bases apart. The germline V gene supplies CDR1 SGHTA and CDR2 FQGNSA. Reading from cysteine to phenylalanine, the CDR3 counts 14 amino acids. Just CDR3 DNA is preserved here, 42 bases in frame from base 1. Note on this clone: Its target antigen remains unknown. The input lacks base qualities; no much larger clone sits a single base away.

The donors were healthy, HIV-negative adults with no recently reported acute infections or vaccinations. Every donor was a Caucasian adult living in Nashville, Tennessee, USA. CD4+ T cells were enriched by magnetic negative selection; naive cells were then positively selected on CD45RA, and the negative fraction formed the memory subset. After blood collection by leukapheresis, PBMCs were isolated using Ficoll-Histopaque density gradient centrifugation and then cryopreserved in the vapor phase of liquid nitrogen. Purity and quantity of every magnetically sorted T cell population were checked by analytical flow cytometry. Genomic DNA was isolated from every sorted fraction and measured by UV absorbance on a Nanodrop 2000c.

The chain joins TRBV7-2 to TRBJ2-7, with TRBD2 tentatively as D gene (5 bases match). The sequence derives from a man aged 25-45 years in good health. Sequences were obtained from naive CD4+ T cells sorted from blood. The cell subset or site label on this specimen signifies: CD45RA+ positively selected. The nucleotides are TGTGCCAGCAGCTTTCAAGCGGATTCCTACGAGCAGTACTTC. The translation is CASSFQADSYEQYF. Reference TRBV7-2 and TRBJ2-7 genes cover what lies past the CDR3, so the full variable domain is GAGVSQSPSNKVTEKGKDVELRCDPISGHTALYWYRQSLGQGLEFLIYFQGNSAPDKSGLPSDRFSAERTGGSVSTLTIQRTQQEDSAVYLCASSFQADSYEQYFGPGTRLTVT.